These 4 T cell receptor beta chains came from one sample sequenced in a study of vaccination effects on CD4 cells after COVID-19. These TCRs are of unknown antigen specificity. ViraFEST expansion of antigen-specific CD4+ T cells with viral peptide pools preceded sequencing. A 10-day culture period preceded the isolation of CD4+ T cells. Vaccinated participants had no history of SARS-CoV-2 infection and tested negative for nucleocapsid antibodies. Data came from immunoSEQ multiplex PCR; TCRdb stores just in-frame clones and leaves some out. The sample shows some 65,000 clones, around 77% of them seen only once. Sequenced material: CD4+ T cells from PBMCs cultured with HCoV-NL63 spike peptides, taken before COVID-19 vaccination. These receptors came from a human donor who received a COVID-19 vaccine.

V usage is TRBV24-1 and J usage is TRBJ1-1, with 9 nucleotides matching TRBD1. This CDR3 has 14 amino acids. The V segment lost 8 bases and the J segment 4 bases; nucleotides outside the gene matches: 7. Germline CDR1 reads KGHDR; CDR2 reads SFDVKD. CDR3 sequence (DNA): TGTGCCACCATGACAGGGGGGAAGAGCACTGAAGCTTTCTTT. It specifies CATMTGGKSTEAFF.

The genes are TRBV6-5 and TRBJ2-3; no clear D gene. There are 15 residues in the CDR3. V dropped 6 bases and J dropped 0 bases, with 13 bases sitting between them. In germline, CDR1 is MNHEY, CDR2 SVGAGI. In DNA form, the CDR3 reads TGTGCCAGCAGCAACAGCGTACGTAGCACAGATACGCAGTATTTT. Amino acids: CASSNSVRSTDTQYF.

The V call is TRBV5-8, the J call TRBJ1-5; D not resolved. V was pared by 2 bases and J by 0 bases, with 12 bases between. The CDR3 runs 16 residues. Germline assignment: CDR1 SGHTS and CDR2 YDEGEE. CDR3 sequence reads: CASSLIINYSNQPQHF. In nucleotides, the CDR3 is TGTGCCAGCAGCTTAATTATCAACTATAGCAATCAGCCCCAGCATTTT.

This chain joins TRBV10-2 and TRBJ1-5; possibly TRBD1 for D (5 bases). This CDR3 comprises 13 residues. Germline V gives CDR1 WSHSY, CDR2 SAAADI. Trimming left V 4 bases short and J 4 bases short, with 8 bases between. The chain's CDR3 is CASSVGTNQPQHF. As DNA, the CDR3 is TGCGCCAGCAGTGTCGGGACGAATCAGCCCCAGCATTTT.